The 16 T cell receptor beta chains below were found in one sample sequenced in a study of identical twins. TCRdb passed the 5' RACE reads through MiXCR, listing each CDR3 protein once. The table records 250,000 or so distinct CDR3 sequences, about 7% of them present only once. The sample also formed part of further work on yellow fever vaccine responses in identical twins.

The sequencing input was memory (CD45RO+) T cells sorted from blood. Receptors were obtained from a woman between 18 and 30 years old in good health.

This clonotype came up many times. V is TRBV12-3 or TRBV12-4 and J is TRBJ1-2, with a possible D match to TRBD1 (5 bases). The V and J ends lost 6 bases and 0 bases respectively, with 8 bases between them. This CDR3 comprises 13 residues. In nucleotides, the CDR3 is TGTGCCAGCAGGAAGGACACTAACTATGGCTACACCTTC. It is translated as CASRKDTNYGYTF.

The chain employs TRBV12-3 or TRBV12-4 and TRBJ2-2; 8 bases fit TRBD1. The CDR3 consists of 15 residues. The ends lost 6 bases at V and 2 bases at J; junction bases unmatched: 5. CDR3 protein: CASRLGTGNTGELFF. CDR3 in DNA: TGTGCCAGCAGACTCGGGACAGGCAACACCGGGGAGCTGTTTTTT.

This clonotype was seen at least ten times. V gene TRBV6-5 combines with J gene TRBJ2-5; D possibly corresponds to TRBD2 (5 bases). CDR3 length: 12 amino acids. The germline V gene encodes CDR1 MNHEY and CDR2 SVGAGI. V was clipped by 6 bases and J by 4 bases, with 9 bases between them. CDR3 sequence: CASSDYAETQYF. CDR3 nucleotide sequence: TGTGCCAGCAGCGACTATGCAGAGACCCAGTACTTC.

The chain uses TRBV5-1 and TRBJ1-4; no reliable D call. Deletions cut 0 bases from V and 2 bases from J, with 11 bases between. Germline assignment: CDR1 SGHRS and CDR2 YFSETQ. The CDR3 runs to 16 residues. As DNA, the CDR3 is TGCGCCAGCAGCTTGGCTACCCCTGCGACTAATGAAAAACTGTTTTTT. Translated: CASSLATPATNEKLFF.

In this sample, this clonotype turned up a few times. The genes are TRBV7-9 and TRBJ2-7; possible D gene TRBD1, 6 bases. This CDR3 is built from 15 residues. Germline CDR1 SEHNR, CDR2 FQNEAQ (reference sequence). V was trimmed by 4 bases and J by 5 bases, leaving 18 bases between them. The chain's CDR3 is CASSYPWTEGDEQYF. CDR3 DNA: TGTGCCAGCAGCTACCCCTGGACAGAAGGGGACGAGCAGTACTTC.

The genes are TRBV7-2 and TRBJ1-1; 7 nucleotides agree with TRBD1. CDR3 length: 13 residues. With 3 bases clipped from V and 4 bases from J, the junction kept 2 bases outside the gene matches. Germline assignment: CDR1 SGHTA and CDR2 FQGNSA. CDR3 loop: CASSLTGSTEAFF. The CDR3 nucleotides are TGTGCCAGCAGCTTGACAGGGAGCACTGAAGCTTTCTTT.

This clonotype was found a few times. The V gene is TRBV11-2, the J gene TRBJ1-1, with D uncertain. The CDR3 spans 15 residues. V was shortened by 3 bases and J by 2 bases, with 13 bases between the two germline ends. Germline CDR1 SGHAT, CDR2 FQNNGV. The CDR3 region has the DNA TGTGCCAGCAGCTTTTCATTAGTAGTTAACACTGAAGCTTTCTTT. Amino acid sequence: CASSFSLVVNTEAFF.

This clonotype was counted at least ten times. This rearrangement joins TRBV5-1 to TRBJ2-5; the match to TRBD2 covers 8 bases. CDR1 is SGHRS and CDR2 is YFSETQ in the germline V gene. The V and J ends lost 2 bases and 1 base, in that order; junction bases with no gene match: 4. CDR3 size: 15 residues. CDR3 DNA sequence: TGCGCCAGCAGCTTCACTAGCGGCCTCCAAGAGACCCAGTACTTC. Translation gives CASSFTSGLQETQYF.

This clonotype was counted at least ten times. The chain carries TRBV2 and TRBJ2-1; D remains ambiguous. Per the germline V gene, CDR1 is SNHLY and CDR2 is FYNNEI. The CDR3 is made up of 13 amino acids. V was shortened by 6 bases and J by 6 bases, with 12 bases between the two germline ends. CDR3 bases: TGTGCCAGCAGACTGTCTCCCCCCAATGAGCAGTTCTTC. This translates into CASRLSPPNEQFF.

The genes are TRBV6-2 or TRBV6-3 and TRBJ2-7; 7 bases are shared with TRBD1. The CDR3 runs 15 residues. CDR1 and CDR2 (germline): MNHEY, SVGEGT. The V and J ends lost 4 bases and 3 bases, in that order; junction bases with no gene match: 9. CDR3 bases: TGTGCCAGCAGTTCCGACAGGGAAGCTCTCTACGAGCAGTACGTC. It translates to CASSSDREALYEQYV.

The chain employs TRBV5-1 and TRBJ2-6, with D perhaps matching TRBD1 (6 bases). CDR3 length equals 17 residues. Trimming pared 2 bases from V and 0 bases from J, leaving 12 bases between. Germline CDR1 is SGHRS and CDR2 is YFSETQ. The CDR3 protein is CASSLETGPSGANVLTF. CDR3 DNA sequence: TGCGCCAGCAGCTTAGAGACAGGTCCCTCTGGGGCCAACGTCCTGACTTTC.

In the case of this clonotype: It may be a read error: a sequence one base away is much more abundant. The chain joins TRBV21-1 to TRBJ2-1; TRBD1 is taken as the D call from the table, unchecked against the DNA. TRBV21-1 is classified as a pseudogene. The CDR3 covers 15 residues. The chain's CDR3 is CASSKLGPTMDEQFF. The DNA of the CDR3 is TGTGCCAGCAGCAAACTGGGACCGACTATGGATGAGCAGTTCTTC.

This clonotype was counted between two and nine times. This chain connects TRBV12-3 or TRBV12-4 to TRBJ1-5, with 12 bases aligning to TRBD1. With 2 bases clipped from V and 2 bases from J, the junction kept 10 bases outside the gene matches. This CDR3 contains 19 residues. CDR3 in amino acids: CASSLKGQGAPLGNQPQHF. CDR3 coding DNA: TGTGCCAGCAGTTTAAAGGGACAGGGGGCCCCACTAGGCAATCAGCCCCAGCATTTT.

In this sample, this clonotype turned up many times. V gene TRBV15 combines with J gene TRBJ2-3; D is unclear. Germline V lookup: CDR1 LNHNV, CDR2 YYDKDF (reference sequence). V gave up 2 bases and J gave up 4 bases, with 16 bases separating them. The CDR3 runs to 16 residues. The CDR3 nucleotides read TGTGCCACCAGCAGACCAGACCCGAAACGCCCAGATACGCAGTATTTT. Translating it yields CATSRPDPKRPDTQYF.

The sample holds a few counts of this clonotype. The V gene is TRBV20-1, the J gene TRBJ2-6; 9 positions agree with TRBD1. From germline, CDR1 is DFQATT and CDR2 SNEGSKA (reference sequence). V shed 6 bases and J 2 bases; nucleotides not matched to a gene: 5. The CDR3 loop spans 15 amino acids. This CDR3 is CSARTGEAGANVLTF. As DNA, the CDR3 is TGCAGTGCCAGGACAGGGGAGGCTGGGGCCAACGTCCTGACTTTC.

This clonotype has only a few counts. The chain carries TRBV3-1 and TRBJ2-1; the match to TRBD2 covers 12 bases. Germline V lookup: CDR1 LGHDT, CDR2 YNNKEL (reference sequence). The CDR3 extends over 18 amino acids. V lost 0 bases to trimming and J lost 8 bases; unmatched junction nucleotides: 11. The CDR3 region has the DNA TGTGCCAGCAGCCAAGATCGACTAGCGGGAGTATTTTTTGATGAGCAGTTCTTC. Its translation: CASSQDRLAGVFFDEQFF.